Following are 16 T cell receptor beta chains from one sample sequenced in a study of T-cell reconstitution after alpha-beta-depleted transplantation in children. Unique molecular identifiers were used in preparing the TCRbeta library. MiXCR was run by TCRdb on the PCR reads, yielding one entry per CDR3 protein. This table has about 580,000 distinct CDR3 sequences, 23% appearing once. Sequencing used PBMCs, mostly from graft donor cells, obtained 360 days after TCRalphabeta/CD19-depleted stem cell transplant. The origin of the receptors is a boy in the first two years of life who had a stem cell transplant for acute myeloid leukemia, so the T cells may come from the graft donor.

In its sample, this clonotype was seen many times. V gene TRBV7-7 combines with J gene TRBJ2-1; 7 bases align to TRBD2. Unmatched junction bases numbered 4, after V lost 5 bases and J lost 6 bases. This CDR3 has 13 residues. Looked up from germline, CDR1 is SSHAT and CDR2 is FNYEAQ (reference sequence). The CDR3 spells CASSRLAPNEQFF. CDR3 sequence (DNA): TGTGCCAGCAGCCGACTAGCTCCCAATGAGCAGTTCTTC. The full variable domain, rest sourced from reference TRBV7-7 and TRBJ2-1, is GAGVSQSPRYKVTKRGQDVTLRCDPISSHATLYWYQQALGQGPEFLTYFNYEAQPDKSGLPSDRFSAERPEGSISTLTIQRTEQRDSAMYRCASSRLAPNEQFFGPGTRLTVL.

This clonotype has just a few counts. The rearrangement links TRBV20-1 to TRBJ2-4; no clear D gene. The germline V gene encodes CDR1 DFQATT and CDR2 SNEGSKA (reference sequence). Trimming removed 0 bases from V and 5 bases from J, with 17 bases in between. The CDR3 extends over 16 amino acids. The CDR3 coding sequence is TGCAGTGCTAGAGATCTGTGGTCTACCCCCGAAAACATTCAGTACTTC. This gives the protein CSARDLWSTPENIQYF.

The gene calls are TRBV19 and TRBJ1-5, with a weak D call TRBD1 (5 bases). The CDR3 consists of 15 residues. Trimming left V 4 bases short and J 11 bases short, with 21 bases between. CDR1 is LNHDA and CDR2 is SQIVND in the germline V gene (reference sequence). CDR3 nucleotide sequence: TGTGCCAGTAGTACCTCTGACAGAAAATCAGCGTCCCAGCATTTT. It is translated as CASSTSDRKSASQHF.

The genes are TRBV6-1 and TRBJ2-1; TRBD1 agrees at 10 bases. CDR3 length equals 15 residues. V lost 8 bases and J lost 5; bases outside the gene matches: 9. Per germline, CDR1 MNHNS and CDR2 SASEGT. CDR3 bases: TGTGCCAGCCCCAATTGGGACAGGGGCCACAATGAGCAGTTCTTC. Protein: CASPNWDRGHNEQFF.

A few counts support this clonotype. This chain joins TRBV6-6 and TRBJ2-3; a weak D match, TRBD2 (5 bases). Trimming took off 5 bases at V and 4 bases at J, with 10 bases between the two ends. Looked up from germline, CDR1 is MNHNY and CDR2 is SVGAGI (reference sequence). The CDR3 totals 13 residues. DNA of the CDR3: TGTGCCAGCAGTATCACTAGGGCAGATACGCAGTATTTT. It translates to CASSITRADTQYF.

In its sample, this clonotype was seen many times. The J gene is TRBJ1-2, the V gene TRBV9; 7 nucleotides line up with TRBD1. The CDR3 spans 15 residues. Unmatched junction bases numbered 9, after V lost 2 bases and J lost 5 bases. In germline, CDR1 is SGDLS, CDR2 YYNGEE. The CDR3 nucleotides read TGTGCCAGCAGCGTTTGGACAGGCGCAACTTATGGCTACACCTTC. Amino acids: CASSVWTGATYGYTF.

The sample holds a few counts of this clonotype. This sequence joins TRBV9 and TRBJ2-2; D is unclear. V lost 3 bases and J 7 bases, leaving 7 bases between the germline ends. The CDR3 has 12 residues. Germline CDR1 and CDR2: SGDLS and YYNGEE. The CDR3 DNA reads TGTGCCAGCAGCGAAAGAAACGGGGAGCTGTTTTTT. This encodes CASSERNGELFF.

There are many counts of this clonotype. The rearrangement uses TRBV12-3 or TRBV12-4 and TRBJ2-2, with a possible D match to TRBD1 (5 bases). V lost 6 bases and J lost 0, with 14 bases in between. The CDR3 has 16 residues. CDR3 residues: CASSQPTVANTGELFF. As DNA, the CDR3 is TGTGCCAGCAGCCAACCGACAGTGGCGAACACCGGGGAGCTGTTTTTT.

This clonotype was recorded many times. The rearrangement links TRBV20-1 to TRBJ1-6; tentative D call: TRBD1 (6 bases). Germline assignment: CDR1 DFQATT and CDR2 SNEGSKA (reference sequence). V was cut by 5 bases and J by 12 bases, with 11 bases left in between. This CDR3 region has 11 residues. The CDR3 DNA reads TGCAGTGCTTCCCCACAGGGACCCCTCCACTTT. It codes for CSASPQGPLHF.

This clonotype was counted between two and nine times. The chain links TRBV12-3 or TRBV12-4 to TRBJ2-1, with 9 bases fitting TRBD2. This CDR3 comprises 16 residues. Losses at the gene ends were 4 bases for V and 0 bases for J; bases not matched to a gene: 4. The CDR3 bases are TGTGCCAGCAGTTCTCCTAGCGGGACCTCCTACAATGAGCAGTTCTTC. Translation gives CASSSPSGTSYNEQFF.

This clonotype has at least ten counts. The genes are TRBV27 and TRBJ1-1; D call uncertain. Per the germline V gene, CDR1 is MNHEY and CDR2 is SMNVEV (reference sequence). CDR3 length: 13 amino acids. The germline V and J ends were trimmed by 2 bases and 5 bases, with 9 bases remaining between them. The CDR3 is CASSLRRVTEAFF. The DNA for the CDR3 is TGTGCCAGCAGTTTACGAAGGGTTACTGAAGCTTTCTTT.

In its sample, this clonotype was seen a few times. The J gene is TRBJ2-2, the V gene TRBV4-3; D is tentatively TRBD1 or TRBD2 (6 bases each). The CDR3 sequence is 18 residues long. V was clipped by 2 bases and J by 4 bases, with 20 bases between them. Looked up from germline, CDR1 is LGHNA and CDR2 is YSLEER. CDR3: CASSQMYPTGGVTGELFF. For the CDR3, the DNA is TGCGCCAGCAGCCAAATGTACCCGACCGGGGGCGTCACCGGGGAGCTGTTTTTT.

In its sample, this clonotype was seen many times. This chain connects TRBV12-3 or TRBV12-4 to TRBJ1-3, with D hard to call. This CDR3 comprises 14 residues. Deletions cut 4 bases from V and 1 base from J, with 8 bases between. CDR3 DNA sequence: TGTGCCAGCAGTTCCGGGTGGTCTGGAAACACCATATATTTT. It specifies CASSSGWSGNTIYF.

This clonotype was counted ten times or more. The chain combines TRBV29-1 with TRBJ2-5; D remains unclear. Trimming removed 4 bases from V and 2 bases from J, with 11 bases in between. The CDR3 extends over 13 amino acids. Germline CDR1 is SQVTM and CDR2 is ANQGSEA. Here the CDR3 reads CSVVPHNQETQYF. In DNA, the CDR3 is TGCAGCGTTGTTCCACACAATCAAGAGACCCAGTACTTC. Using reference TRBV29-1 and TRBJ2-5 for the parts outside the CDR3, the full variable domain is SAVISQKPSRDICQRGTSLTIQCQVDSQVTMMFWYRQQPGQSLTLIATANQGSEATYESGFVIDKFPISRPNLTFSTLTVSNMSPEDSSIYLCSVVPHNQETQYFGPGTRLLVL.

This clonotype was seen repeatedly, ten times or more. The V gene is TRBV4-3, the J gene TRBJ2-3, with TRBD2 identical over 7 bases. V lost 0 bases to trimming and J lost 1 base; unmatched junction nucleotides: 10. This CDR3 region has 18 residues. CDR1 is LGHNA, CDR2 YSLEER, per germline. CDR3 sequence (DNA): TGCGCCAGCAGCCAAGATCGGGAGGAGGGGTGGGGCACAGATACGCAGTATTTT. Translation gives CASSQDREEGWGTDTQYF.

This clonotype was observed a few times. The J gene is TRBJ2-3, the V gene TRBV27, with no clear D. Trimming took off 3 bases at V and 2 bases at J, with 9 bases between the two ends. Germline CDR1 reads MNHEY; CDR2 reads SMNVEV (reference sequence). CDR3 size: 14 residues. CDR3 sequence (DNA): TGTGCCAGCAGTTTGGCGGATCTCACAGATACGCAGTATTTT. It yields the protein CASSLADLTDTQYF.